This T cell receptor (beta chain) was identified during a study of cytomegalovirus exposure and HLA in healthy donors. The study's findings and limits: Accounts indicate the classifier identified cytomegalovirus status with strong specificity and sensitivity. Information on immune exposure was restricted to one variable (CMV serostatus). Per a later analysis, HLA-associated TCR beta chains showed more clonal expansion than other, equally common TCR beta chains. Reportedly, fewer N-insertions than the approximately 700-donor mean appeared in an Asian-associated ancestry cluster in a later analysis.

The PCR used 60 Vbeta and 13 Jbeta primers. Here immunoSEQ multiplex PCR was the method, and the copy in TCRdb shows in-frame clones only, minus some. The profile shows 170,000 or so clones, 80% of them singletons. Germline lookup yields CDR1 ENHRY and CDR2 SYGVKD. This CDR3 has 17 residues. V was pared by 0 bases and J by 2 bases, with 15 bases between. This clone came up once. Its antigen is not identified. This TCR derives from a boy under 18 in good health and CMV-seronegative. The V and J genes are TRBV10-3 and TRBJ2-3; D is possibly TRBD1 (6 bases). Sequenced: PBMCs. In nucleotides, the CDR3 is TGTGCCATCAGTGAGTCAGTAGGGGGACCCCCCACAGATACGCAGTATTTT. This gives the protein CAISESVGGPPTDTQYF.